Listed here is a single T cell receptor (beta chain). This clonotype was counted ten times or more. Its antigen is still unknown. No base quality values were provided; no much bigger clone lies one nucleotide off. Hyperthyroidism was considered stable if no progression to ophthalmopathy occurred within 18 months of follow-up. Hyperthyroidism patients were newly diagnosed, were aged 18 to 65 years, and had a disease duration under 2 months. Patients with other autoimmune diseases, uncontrolled infections, pregnancy or lactation were excluded. Diagnosis was based on clinical symptoms, serum thyroxine, TRAb, thyroid ultrasound and orbital computed tomography. Using Ficoll-Paque density gradient centrifugation, PBMCs were isolated from about 10 ml of fresh peripheral blood. Total RNA was extracted using Trizol reagent, and RNA quality was checked on an Agilent 2100 Bioanalyzer. The sample belongs to a study of Graves' ophthalmopathy and Graves' hyperthyroidism listed by TCRdb under 2018. The study in broad terms: Peripheral blood was collected before any treatment was given, at the time of initial diagnosis. The study used signatures of the TCR beta repertoire to tell Graves' ophthalmopathy apart from Graves' hyperthyroidism and to predict which patients would progress to ophthalmopathy. In total, 135 blood samples were TCR-sequenced: 43 ophthalmopathy, approximately 75 hyperthyroidism and some 17 hyperthyroidism-to-ophthalmopathy patients. A discovery set of about a hundred patients (43 ophthalmopathy, about 55 stable hyperthyroidism) was enrolled to explore V-J signatures distinguishing ophthalmopathy from hyperthyroidism. An independent validation cohort comprised 18 hyperthyroidism patients and some 16 patients who later progressed from hyperthyroidism to ophthalmopathy. In five or six hyperthyroidism patients, the T-cell repertoires found in thyroid tissue were compared with those found in blood. Following sampling, methimazole starting at 30 mg daily was administered to hyperthyroidism patients, and high-dose intravenous methylprednisolone was administered to ophthalmopathy patients. The 90 to 100 discovery patients were randomly split 7:3 into training and test sets.

The study at large found these results: Most expanded thyroid clonotypes with a frequency above 0.001 also appeared in blood, which suggests that blood repertoires may reflect the immune response in the thyroid. In validation, the model predicted ophthalmopathy progression with about 71% sensitivity and around 72% specificity; 12 predicted patients were CT-confirmed with GO in a median of around 6 months. The 13-signature model separated ophthalmopathy from stable hyperthyroidism with roughly 90% sensitivity and about 81% specificity in cross-validation, and 80%/75% in the test set. No statistical method was used to set the sample size in advance, and the investigators knew which group each participant was assigned to.

TCR beta CDR3 regions were amplified from RNA transcripts for repertoire sequencing. HTBI primers and the Qiagen OneStep RT-PCR kit were used in a first-round RT-PCR, which was followed by a second-round multiplex PCR, size selection and purification. Libraries were sequenced paired-end with 100 bp reads on an Illumina HiSeq2000. In the authors' own workflow: SOAPnuke was used to process the reads, removing any read that contained adapters or uncalled bases, had a mean Phred below 15, or lacked an exact match to the constant primer or identifier. COPE v1.2.5 was used to merge high-quality paired reads. Unique nucleotide sequences were defined as clonotypes and aligned to IMGT TRB V, D and J references using MiTCR v1.1. The analysis was limited to V-J combinations with a frequency above 0.0001, which together covered about 99% of the repertoires. For each V-J combination, a TCR clonal expansion and chaos score was defined as the ratio of F50 clonal expansion to chaos observed in the TCRdist matrix. Welch's t-statistics and random forest were used to reduce the features to about 12 V-J combinations, which were then used as input to a naive Bayes classifier. Thyroid-blood repertoire similarity was quantified with the Morisita-Horn index. In-frame beta chains were kept once TCRdb had trimmed the public reads at Q25 with fastp and called clones with MiXCR. Each record represents a unique CDR3 protein, reported with the most common genes and DNA among its rows. V and J calls and clone size were set by TCRdb, not the authors. Here the sample has about 620,000 distinct CDR3 sequences; 22% occur a single time. The ten largest clones add up to around 6.9% of the sample.

This receptor was identified in a woman younger than 35 with stable Graves' hyperthyroidism. Some clones in this sample may be carry-over from other donors' samples. Donor details come from another sample of the same person, matched by shared clones. The sample consisted of peripheral blood.

The CDR3 is CASSLGTGGVYGYTF. In nucleotides, the sequence is TGTGCCAGCAGTTTAGGGACAGGGGGCGTGTATGGCTACACCTTC. The chain joins TRBV12-3 or TRBV12-4 to TRBJ1-2; 11 central bases correspond to TRBD1. The V end gives up 1 base and the J end 5 bases, leaving 3 bases in the junction not matched to a gene. Taken from cysteine to phenylalanine, the CDR3 has 15 residues. CDR3 DNA is the only sequence kept; it has 45 bases, read in frame from the first base.